This TCR beta chain was identified in a study of blood T cell repertoires in COVID-19. Study-wide background: Sites in the United States, Italy and Spain provided acute and convalescent COVID-19 samples. PBMCs, B-cell-depleted T cells, or T cells provided the cDNA or gDNA that made up the material.

TCRdb keeps only in-frame clones here, not all; method: immunoSEQ multiplex PCR. The sample includes approximately 270,000 clones, about nine tenths of them seen just once. Allocation to cohorts depended on clinical history reported by the participants. Losses at the gene ends were 3 bases for V and 1 base for J; bases not matched to a gene: 11. CDR3 size: 17 residues. CDR1 is DFQATT, CDR2 SNEGSKA, per germline (reference sequence). The TCR was taken from a man between 35 and 55 years old who had recovered from COVID-19. Sequenced: PBMCs or T cells enriched from blood (not recorded which). V is TRBV20-1 and J is TRBJ1-1, with 10 bases that match TRBD1. The CDR3 nucleotides are TGCAGTGCTAGTCCATGGGACAGGGGCAAGGGGAACACTGAAGCTTTCTTT. Translating it yields CSASPWDRGKGNTEAFF.